This entry is about one T cell receptor beta chain. The antigen remains unidentified. The data stem from a study of T cell responses to AZD1222 COVID-19 vaccine. Study-level results: Nearly half of spike-specific TCRs reportedly target variant regions that are unmutated in the B.1.351 and B.1.1.7 variants. Donors were chiefly white British, with a greater number of females, and clonal diversity was perhaps underestimated.

The assay was immunoSEQ multiplex PCR, and TCRdb's table has in-frame clones only and misses some. Here the sample spans more than 90,000 clones, approximately 83% being singletons. The sample here was peripheral blood, taken on day 0 of AZD1222 vaccination. The sequence was obtained from an adult in good health.

The CDR3 DNA is TGTGCCAGCAGTTCATGGGCGGGGTTTGCATATACGCAGTATTTT. This gives the protein CASSSWAGFAYTQYF. The chain has TRBV27 and TRBJ2-3; D perhaps matches TRBD2 (6 bases). The CDR3 loop spans 15 amino acids. Between the trimmed V and J ends, which lost 4 bases and 7 bases, there was a span of 18 bases. Germline V lookup: CDR1 MNHEY, CDR2 SMNVEV (reference sequence).